This passage covers 10 T cell receptor beta chains from one sample sequenced in a study of T-cell reconstitution after alpha-beta-depleted transplantation in children (dated by TCRdb to the mid-2010s). Libraries were built with PCR. Sequenced using an Illumina HiSeq 2500. Molecular barcoding was employed in the preparation of TCR libraries, with unique molecular identifiers being used to normalize TCRbeta repertoire quantification. The public reads were run again by TCRdb, first through fastp at Q25 and then through MiXCR, and only productive beta chains were kept. For every CDR3 protein sequence, its rows merge into one entry that carries the most common genes and DNA. Here the sample has 200,000 to 250,000 distinct CDR3 sequences; 8.5% to 10% occur a single time. The top ten clonotypes cover roughly 6.2% of the sample. The sequenced sample was PBMCs from the stem cell graft donor, obtained from the stem cell graft. The receptors shown here come from a human donor who donated a stem cell graft to a child with acute lymphoblastic leukemia.

About this clonotype itself: A read error may explain this, as a much larger clone is one base away. This is likely a read error, given that the CDR3 carries no conserved phenylalanine or tryptophan at its end. This rearrangement joins TRBV14 to TRBJ2-5, with D uncertain. This CDR3 has 15 amino acids. The germline V and J ends were trimmed by 0 bases and 5 bases, with 13 bases remaining between them. Germline V gene sequence: CDR1 SGHDN, CDR2 FVKESK. CDR3 bases: TGTGCCAGCAGCCAAGATCGAATCCTGAGGGAGACCCAGTACCTC. This gives the protein CASSQDRILRETQYL.

Concerning this clonotype itself: This is likely a read error, given that the CDR3 carries no conserved phenylalanine or tryptophan at its end. The chain couples TRBV10-3 to TRBJ1-2; TRBD1 agrees at 9 bases. The CDR3 is made up of 13 amino acids. Germline CDR1 reads ENHRY; CDR2 reads SYGVKD. CDR3 in DNA: TGTGCCATCAGCCCCGGGACAGGGTATGTCTACACCTGC. Translation: CAISPGTGYVYTC.

The J gene is TRBJ1-2, the V gene TRBV20-1, with 9 bases that match TRBD1. The CDR3 has 14 amino acids. The V gene's germline CDR1 is DFQATT and CDR2 SNEGSKA (reference sequence). V lost 5 bases, J lost 13 bases, and 17 bases stayed unmatched. CDR3 protein: CSAGSRTGEFGSTF. The DNA for the CDR3 is TGCAGTGCTGGAAGCCGGACAGGGGAATTTGGTAGCACCTTC.

This clonotype was detected a few times. The chain recombines TRBV7-8 with TRBJ1-2; the D gene is possibly TRBD1 (5 bases). Germline CDR1 SGHVS, CDR2 FQNEAQ. The CDR3 has 16 amino acids. V lost 5 bases to trimming and J lost 4 bases, with 20 bases between them. The CDR3, as DNA: TGTGCCAGCAGCCCCCGGGGGGTACTGGGAACCTATGGCTACACCTTC. This gives the protein CASSPRGVLGTYGYTF.

The gene calls are TRBV5-1 and TRBJ2-2; 8 nucleotides align to TRBD1. The germline V gene encodes CDR1 SGHRS and CDR2 YFSETQ. The CDR3 is made up of 15 amino acids. The junction had 9 bases not matched to a gene; V was cut back by 4 bases and J by 7 bases. CDR3: CASSPPDRVVGELFF. The CDR3 nucleotides are TGCGCCAGCAGCCCGCCGGACAGGGTGGTCGGGGAGCTGTTTTTT.

In this sample, this clonotype turned up many times. The gene calls are TRBV7-6 and TRBJ2-3; TRBD1 is a possible D gene (7 bases). Trimming took off 5 bases at V and 4 bases at J, with 13 bases between the two ends. This CDR3 comprises 14 residues. Looked up from germline, CDR1 is SGHVS and CDR2 is FNYEAQ. CDR3 sequence (DNA): TGTGCCAGCAGCCTCAGGGGGGCGGCAGATACGCAGTATTTT. Encoded protein: CASSLRGAADTQYF.

This clonotype was observed a few times. The chain carries TRBV3-1 and TRBJ1-4; D is undetermined. The CDR3 extends over 15 amino acids. The germline CDR1 and CDR2 sequences are LGHDT and YNNKEL (reference sequence). Trimming took off 0 bases at V and 5 bases at J, with 10 bases between the two ends. The CDR3 DNA sequence: TGTGCCAGCAGCCAAGATCCCAGGTCGAATGAAAAACTGTTTTTT. The encoded protein is CASSQDPRSNEKLFF.

This chain links TRBV15 with TRBJ2-1; possible D gene TRBD1, 6 bases. V gave up 0 bases and J gave up 5 bases, with 14 bases separating them. In germline, CDR1 is LNHNV, CDR2 YYDKDF (reference sequence). The CDR3 contains 16 residues. The DNA of the CDR3 is TGTGCCACCAGCAGAGATTATGTGGGGGCCCACAATGAGCAGTTCTTC. As protein: CATSRDYVGAHNEQFF.

This clonotype has ten or more counts. The rearrangement joins TRBV20-1 to TRBJ2-6; 9 bases are shared with TRBD1. V was pared by 6 bases and J by 3 bases, with 6 bases of the junction left unmatched. The CDR3 is made up of 15 amino acids. Germline CDR1 reads DFQATT; CDR2 reads SNEGSKA (reference sequence). The CDR3 DNA reads as TGCAGTGCCGAACAGGGGGCTGGTGGGGCCAACGTCCTGACTTTC. Protein sequence: CSAEQGAGGANVLTF.

The V gene is TRBV7-9, the J gene TRBJ2-3; 11 bases map to TRBD2. Germline lookup yields CDR1 SEHNR and CDR2 FQNEAQ (reference sequence). The CDR3 sequence is 17 residues long. V trimming: 5 bases; J trimming: 2 bases; junction bases outside the gene matches: 9. The CDR3 DNA sequence: TGTGCCAGCAGCCCCCGGCTACTAGCGGGGGACACAGATACGCAGTATTTT. This codes for CASSPRLLAGDTDTQYF.